These 9 T cell receptor beta chains came from one sample sequenced in a study of blood T cell repertoires in COVID-19 (dated by TCRdb to about 2020). The receptor library was made with the immunoSEQ multiplex PCR assay. The clones in this table, taken by TCRdb from immuneACCESS, are in-frame only. Not every clone is retained; where verified, under half of the shortfall comes from an unresolved V gene, and the cause of the rest is unknown. The sample data list some 220,000 clones, and 65% to 85% of these were observed just once. About 1.3% of the sample belongs to the ten largest clones. Material: peripheral blood. The receptors come from a woman in her twenties or thirties with COVID-19, enrolled during active disease.

The chain has TRBV27 and TRBJ1-2, with TRBD1 matching over 7 bases. The CDR3 covers 15 residues. Germline values: CDR1 MNHEY, CDR2 SMNVEV (reference sequence). The junction had 9 bases not matched to a gene; V was cut back by 5 bases and J by 3 bases. CDR3 region: CASSPKGQPYYGYTF. CDR3 nucleotide sequence: TGTGCCAGCAGTCCGAAGGGACAGCCTTACTATGGCTACACCTTC.

The gene calls are TRBV2 and TRBJ2-1, with 11 bases matching TRBD2. The CDR3 is 15 residues long. Looked up from germline, CDR1 is SNHLY and CDR2 is FYNNEI. J lost 12 bases, V lost 2 bases, and 9 bases had no gene match. CDR3 residues: CASSELAGGAEGQFF. As DNA, the CDR3 is TGTGCCAGCAGTGAACTAGCGGGGGGCGCGGAAGGGCAGTTCTTC.

This clone was seen a few times. This sample includes further DNA sequences coding for the same CDR3. The J gene is TRBJ2-7, the V gene TRBV5-1; D not certain. This CDR3 comprises 12 residues. Germline V gene sequence: CDR1 SGHRS, CDR2 YFSETQ. The V end was cut by 0 bases, the J end by 4 bases, with 5 bases between. The CDR3 reads CASSLDLYEQYF. The CDR3, as DNA: TGCGCCAGCAGCTTGGACTTATACGAGCAGTACTTC. Filled out from reference TRBV5-1 and TRBJ2-7, the complete variable domain reads KAGVTQTPRYLIKTRGQQVTLSCSPISGHRSVSWYQQTPGQGLQFLFEYFSETQRNKGNFPGRFSGRQFSNSRSEMNVSTLELGDSALYLCASSLDLYEQYFGPGTRLTVT.

In this sample, this clone turned up once. V usage is TRBV7-8 and J usage is TRBJ1-2; D is undetermined. Trimming left V 1 base short and J 11 bases short, with 11 bases between. Germline values: CDR1 SGHVS, CDR2 FQNEAQ. The CDR3 is made up of 12 amino acids. The CDR3 bases are TGTGCCAGCAGCTTAGTAGTCGAGGAGTACACCTTC. Translated, it gives CASSLVVEEYTF.

V gene TRBV6-5 combines with J gene TRBJ2-7, with 7 bases matching TRBD2. This CDR3 contains 13 residues. Germline CDR1 reads MNHEY; CDR2 reads SVGAGI. With V trimmed by 4 bases and J by 2 bases, 2 bases remained unmatched. The CDR3 DNA sequence: TGTGCCAGCAGTTCTCGGGAGGCCTACGAGCAGTACTTC. This codes for CASSSREAYEQYF.

Here the CDR3 DNA reads TGTGCCAGCAGCCAGGGCGGGCCATACAATGAGCAGTTCTTC. Residues: CASSQGGPYNEQFF. J is TRBJ2-1 and V is TRBV3-1 (or the pseudogene TRBV3-2); TRBD2 is a possible D gene (5 bases). Trimming shortened V by 3 bases and J by 4 bases, and 10 bases separated the two germline ends. This CDR3 comprises 14 residues. Germline lookup yields CDR1 LGHDT and CDR2 YNNKEL (reference sequence).

The chain combines TRBV30 with TRBJ2-2, with 9 bases aligning to TRBD2. Germline CDR1 and CDR2: GTSNPN and SVGIG (reference sequence). This CDR3 has 15 amino acids. The ends lost 3 bases at V and 7 bases at J; junction bases unmatched: 9. CDR3 amino acids: CAWRTGTSYGGELFF. CDR3 in DNA: TGTGCCTGGAGAACCGGGACTAGCTATGGCGGGGAGCTGTTTTTT.

This chain uses TRBV19 with TRBJ1-6; D perhaps matches TRBD1 (5 bases). The CDR3 is made up of 16 amino acids. Germline CDR1 LNHDA, CDR2 SQIVND (reference sequence). V lost 2 bases to trimming and J lost 8 bases, with 16 bases between them. The CDR3 protein is CASSITPDNWHSPLHF. CDR3 DNA: TGTGCCAGTAGTATAACCCCGGACAACTGGCATTCACCCCTCCACTTT. Based on the CDR3 plus reference TRBV19 and TRBJ1-6, the full variable domain is DGGITQSPKYLFRKEGQNVTLSCEQNLNHDAMYWYRQDPGQGLRLIYYSQIVNDFQKGDIAEGYSVSREKKESFPLTVTSAQKNPTAFYLCASSITPDNWHSPLHFGNGTRLTVT.

This chain links TRBV4-3 with TRBJ1-2; D may be TRBD1 (5 bases). Germline CDR1 is LGHNA and CDR2 is YSLEER. V lost 0 bases and J 8 bases, leaving 13 bases between the germline ends. There are 14 residues in the CDR3. The CDR3: CASSQESRAGGYTF. CDR3 sequence (DNA): TGCGCCAGCAGCCAAGAATCCAGGGCCGGGGGCTACACCTTC.